A single TCR beta chain is shown here with its context. This sample was taken from a study of blood T cell repertoires in COVID-19. Study details: The United States, Italy and Spain supplied acute and convalescent COVID-19 samples. T cells, B-cell-depleted T cells, or PBMCs provided the cDNA or gDNA that served as material.

The junction had 4 bases not matched to a gene; V was cut back by 4 bases and J by 5 bases. CDR3 length: 13 residues. Per germline, CDR1 LNHDA and CDR2 SQIVND (reference sequence). Some clones are missing from TCRdb's copy, which holds only in-frame ones; the method was immunoSEQ multiplex PCR. The sample gives about 82,000 clones, 85% to 90% of which show up once; approximately 1% is in the top ten. Everyone who took part was about 18 to 90 years old, and they came from about two dozen US areas. This receptor was taken from a woman in her 50s with acute COVID-19. Material: PBMCs or T cells enriched from blood (not recorded which). V usage is TRBV19 and J usage is TRBJ1-2; 7 positions match TRBD1. In nucleotides, the CDR3 is TGTGCCAGTAGTAGGGACAGCCGGTATGGCTACACCTTC. This sequence encodes CASSRDSRYGYTF.